This TCR beta chain was profiled in a study of blood T cell repertoires in COVID-19. Study context: Acute and convalescent COVID-19 samples came from the United States, Italy and Spain. T cells, B-cell-depleted T cells, or PBMCs provided the cDNA or gDNA that served as material.

V lost 8 bases and J lost 7, with 21 bases in between. Germline V CDR1 and CDR2: MNHEY, SVGAGI. The CDR3 is 14 residues long. Original analysis: It was from reference gene primer amplification that nucleated cell counts were estimated. The assay was immunoSEQ multiplex PCR, and TCRdb's table has in-frame clones only and misses some. That table furnishes V, J and clone size, whereas the DNA furnished D and trimming. The sample records 150,000 or so clones, 84% being singletons. Sample: peripheral blood. The sequence was collected from a man between 40 and 49 years old who had recovered from COVID-19. The V and J genes are TRBV6-5 and TRBJ2-7; D may be TRBD1 (8 bases). CDR3 in amino acids: CASYNRGRAGEQYF. CDR3 coding DNA: TGTGCCAGCTACAACAGGGGGAGGGCCGGGGAGCAGTACTTC.